This T cell receptor (beta chain) stems from a study of T-cell memory formation after mild COVID-19. Study information: Each donor largely had its own TCR clusters.

Employing constant-segment primers, 5'RACE generated TCR alpha and TCR beta cDNA libraries bearing sample barcodes and UMIs. One entry per CDR3 protein results from TCRdb running MiXCR on the 5' RACE reads. The repertoire includes roughly 150,000 distinct CDR3 sequences, 10% to 15% of them detected once, and 2.5% to 4% sits in the top ten. CDR1 KGHSH and CDR2 LQKENI come from the germline V gene. V was trimmed by 0 bases and J by 7 bases, leaving 7 bases between them. This CDR3 is built from 13 residues. This clonotype was recorded a few times. The antigen is undetermined. General observations from the study: Certain responding clones were present in pre-infection memory, suggesting participation of cross-reactive memory. The study found balanced CD4/CD8 in clones contracting day 15 to 85 and a CD4+ lean in later expanders.

The J gene is TRBJ1-5, the V gene TRBV18; D gene ambiguous. Sequencing was done on a sample of PBMCs or a T cell subset sorted from them (not recorded which). The sequence derives from a man aged 18 to 35 who had mild COVID-19 (a few samples of this study predate the infection). Cell type and time point are not known. This CDR3 reads CASSPPFRQPQHF. CDR3 nucleotides: TGTGCCAGCTCACCACCGTTTCGGCAGCCCCAGCATTTT.